This T cell receptor (beta chain) was recorded in a study of T cells in Graves' hyperthyroidism and ophthalmopathy. Authors of the study amplified TCR beta CDR3 regions from RNA transcripts. Using the HTBI primer set, a first-round RT-PCR was run on the TCR CDR3. Via MiXCR, TCRdb re-called the multiplex PCR reads, giving one row per CDR3 protein. The repertoire includes 460,000 or so distinct CDR3 sequences, 13% to 15% of them detected once, and about 17% sits in the top ten. Study-wide results and limits: The model forecast ophthalmopathy, anticipating it by a median around 6.5 months before onset.

Germline V gene sequence: CDR1 SGHDT, CDR2 YYEEEE. This CDR3 is 14 amino acids long. V dropped 0 bases and J dropped 4 bases, with 10 bases sitting between them. Every diagnosis used clinical symptoms, serum thyroxine and TRAb, thyroid ultrasound and orbital computed tomography. This clonotype was observed a handful of times. What it recognizes is unknown. The chain carries TRBV5-6 and TRBJ1-1, with D hard to call. Material for sequencing was blood. This TCR came from a woman aged 18-29 years with Graves' hyperthyroidism. The CDR3 nucleotides read TGTGCCAGCAGCTTGGCCCCGGGCGGCACTGAAGCTTTCTTT. It encodes CASSLAPGGTEAFF. The full variable domain, its missing parts supplied by reference TRBV5-6 and TRBJ1-1, is DAGVTQSPTHLIKTRGQQVTLRCSPKSGHDTVSWYQQALGQGPQFIFQYYEEEERQRGNFPDRFSGHQFPNYSSELNVNALLLGDSALYLCASSLAPGGTEAFFGQGTRLTVV.